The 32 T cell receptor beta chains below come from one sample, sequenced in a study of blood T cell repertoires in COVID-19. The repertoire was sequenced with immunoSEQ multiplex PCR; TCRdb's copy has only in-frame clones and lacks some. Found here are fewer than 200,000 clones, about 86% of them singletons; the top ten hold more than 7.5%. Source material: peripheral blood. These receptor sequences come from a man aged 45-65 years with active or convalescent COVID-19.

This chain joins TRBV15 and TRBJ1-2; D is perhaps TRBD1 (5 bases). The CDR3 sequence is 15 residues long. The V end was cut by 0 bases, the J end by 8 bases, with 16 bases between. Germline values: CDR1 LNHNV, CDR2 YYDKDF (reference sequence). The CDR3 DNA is TGTGCCACCAGCAGAGATCGGGTCAGGGCTTACGGCTACACCTTC. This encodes CATSRDRVRAYGYTF. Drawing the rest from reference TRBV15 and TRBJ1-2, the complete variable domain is DAMVIQNPRYQVTQFGKPVTLSCSQTLNHNVMYWYQQKSSQAPKLLFHYYDKDFNNEADTPDNFQSRRPNTSFCFLDIRSPGLGDTAMYLCATSRDRVRAYGYTFGSGTRLTVV.

The CDR3 DNA reads as TGTGCCAGCAGCGGTTATAGCTCCTACAATGAGCAGTTCTTC. Its protein is CASSGYSSYNEQFF. V usage is TRBV5-4 and J usage is TRBJ2-1; D unclear. The V end was cut by 4 bases, the J end by 0 bases, with 8 bases between. The germline gives CDR1 SGHNT, CDR2 YYREEE (reference sequence). This CDR3 is built from 14 residues. Variable domain in full (rest from reference TRBV5-4 and TRBJ2-1): ETGVTQSPTHLIKTRGQQVTLRCSSQSGHNTVSWYQQALGQGPQFIFQYYREEENGRGNFPPRFSGLQFPNYSSELNVNALELDDSALYLCASSGYSSYNEQFFGPGTRLTVL.

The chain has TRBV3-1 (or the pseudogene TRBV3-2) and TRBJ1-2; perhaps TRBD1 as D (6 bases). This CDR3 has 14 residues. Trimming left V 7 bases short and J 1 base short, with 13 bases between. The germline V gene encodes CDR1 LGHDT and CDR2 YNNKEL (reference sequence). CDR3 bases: TGTGCCAGCACCACAGGGAAGGGTAACTATGGCTACACCTTC. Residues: CASTTGKGNYGYTF.

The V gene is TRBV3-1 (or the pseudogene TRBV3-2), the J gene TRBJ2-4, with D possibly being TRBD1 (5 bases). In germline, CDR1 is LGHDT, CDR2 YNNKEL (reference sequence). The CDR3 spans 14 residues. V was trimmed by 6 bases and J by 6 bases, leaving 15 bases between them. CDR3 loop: CASSHATEGNIQYF. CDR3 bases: TGTGCCAGCAGTCACGCGACAGAAGGAAACATTCAGTACTTC.

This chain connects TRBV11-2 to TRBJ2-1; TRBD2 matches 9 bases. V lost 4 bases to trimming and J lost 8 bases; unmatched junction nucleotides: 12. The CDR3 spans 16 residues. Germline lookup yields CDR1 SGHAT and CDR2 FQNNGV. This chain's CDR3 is CASSSLAGGLVDEQFF. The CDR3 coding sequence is TGTGCCAGCAGCTCCCTTGCGGGGGGGCTTGTGGATGAGCAGTTCTTC.

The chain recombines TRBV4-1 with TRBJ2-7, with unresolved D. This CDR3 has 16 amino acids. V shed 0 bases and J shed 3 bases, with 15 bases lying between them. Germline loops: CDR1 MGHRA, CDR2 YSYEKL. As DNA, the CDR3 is TGCGCCAGCAGCCAAGAAGAGACCCTAGTTATCTACGAGCAGTACTTC. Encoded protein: CASSQEETLVIYEQYF.

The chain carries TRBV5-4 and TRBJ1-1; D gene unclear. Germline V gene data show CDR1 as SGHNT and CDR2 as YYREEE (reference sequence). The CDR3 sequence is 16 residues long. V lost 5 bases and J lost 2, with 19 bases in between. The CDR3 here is CASRTGGEGRNTEAFF. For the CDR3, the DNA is TGTGCCAGCAGAACCGGTGGGGAGGGTCGCAACACTGAAGCTTTCTTT.

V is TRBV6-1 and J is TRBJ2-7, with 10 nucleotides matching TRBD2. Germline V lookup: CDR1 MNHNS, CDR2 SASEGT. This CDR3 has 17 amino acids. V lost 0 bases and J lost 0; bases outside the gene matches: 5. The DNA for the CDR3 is TGTGCCAGCAGTGAAGCTTGGACTAGCGGCTACTCCTACGAGCAGTACTTC. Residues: CASSEAWTSGYSYEQYF.

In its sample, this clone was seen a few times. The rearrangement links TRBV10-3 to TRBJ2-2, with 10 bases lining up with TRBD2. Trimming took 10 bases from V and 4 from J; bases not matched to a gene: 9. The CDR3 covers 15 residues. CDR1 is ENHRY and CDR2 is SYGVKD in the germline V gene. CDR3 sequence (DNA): TGTGCCACAGGGGCTAGCGGGAGTGGCACCGGGGAGCTGTTTTTT. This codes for CATGASGSGTGELFF.

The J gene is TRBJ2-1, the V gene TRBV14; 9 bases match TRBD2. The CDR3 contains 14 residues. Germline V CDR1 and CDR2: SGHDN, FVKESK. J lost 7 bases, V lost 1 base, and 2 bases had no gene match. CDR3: CASSQVGLANEQFF. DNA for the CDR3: TGTGCCAGCAGCCAAGTGGGACTAGCTAATGAGCAGTTCTTC.

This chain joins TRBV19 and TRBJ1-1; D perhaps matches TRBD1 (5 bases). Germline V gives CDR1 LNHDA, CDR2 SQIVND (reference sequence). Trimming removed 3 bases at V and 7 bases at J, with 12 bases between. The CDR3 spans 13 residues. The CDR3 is CASSIQGLGEAFF. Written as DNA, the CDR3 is TGTGCCAGTAGTATTCAGGGTCTAGGTGAAGCTTTCTTT. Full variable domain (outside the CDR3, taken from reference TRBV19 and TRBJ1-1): DGGITQSPKYLFRKEGQNVTLSCEQNLNHDAMYWYRQDPGQGLRLIYYSQIVNDFQKGDIAEGYSVSREKKESFPLTVTSAQKNPTAFYLCASSIQGLGEAFFGQGTRLTVV.

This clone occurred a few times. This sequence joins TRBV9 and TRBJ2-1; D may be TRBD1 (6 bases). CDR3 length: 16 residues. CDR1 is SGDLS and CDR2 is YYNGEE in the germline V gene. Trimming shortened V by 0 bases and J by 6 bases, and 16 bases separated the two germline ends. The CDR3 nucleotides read TGTGCCAGCAGCGTAGAAGACCTCTTAGGGGGCAATGAGCAGTTCTTC. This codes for CASSVEDLLGGNEQFF.

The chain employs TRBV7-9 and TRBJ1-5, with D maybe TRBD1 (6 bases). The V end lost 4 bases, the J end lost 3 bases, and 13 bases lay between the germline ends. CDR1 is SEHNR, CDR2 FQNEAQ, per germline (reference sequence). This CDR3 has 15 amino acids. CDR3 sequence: CASSSDSEVNQPQHF. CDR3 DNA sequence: TGTGCCAGCAGCTCGGACAGTGAGGTCAATCAGCCCCAGCATTTT. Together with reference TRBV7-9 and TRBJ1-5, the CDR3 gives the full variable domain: DTGVSQNPRHKITKRGQNVTFRCDPISEHNRLYWYRQTLGQGPEFLTYFQNEAQLEKSRLLSDRFSAERPKGSFSTLEIQRTEQGDSAMYLCASSSDSEVNQPQHFGDGTRLSIL.

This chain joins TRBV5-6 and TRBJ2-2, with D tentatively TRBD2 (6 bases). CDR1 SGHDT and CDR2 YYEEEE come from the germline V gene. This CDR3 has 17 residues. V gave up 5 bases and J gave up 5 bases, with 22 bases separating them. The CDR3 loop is CASRPFMGGGRTGELFF. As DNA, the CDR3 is TGTGCCAGCAGACCCTTTATGGGGGGAGGAAGGACCGGGGAGCTGTTTTTT.

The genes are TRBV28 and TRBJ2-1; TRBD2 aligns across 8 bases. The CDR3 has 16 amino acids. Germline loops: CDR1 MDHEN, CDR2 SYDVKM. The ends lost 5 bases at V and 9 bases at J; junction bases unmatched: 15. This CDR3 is CASSLLTSGGFGEQFF. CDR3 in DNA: TGTGCCAGCAGTCTCCTCACCAGCGGGGGTTTTGGTGAGCAGTTCTTC.

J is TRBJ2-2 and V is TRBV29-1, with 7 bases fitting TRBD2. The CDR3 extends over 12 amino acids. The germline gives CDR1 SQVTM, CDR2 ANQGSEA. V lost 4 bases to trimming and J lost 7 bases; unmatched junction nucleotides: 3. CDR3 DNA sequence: TGCAGCGTTGTCGGGGGGTTCGGGGAGCTGTTTTTT. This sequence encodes CSVVGGFGELFF.

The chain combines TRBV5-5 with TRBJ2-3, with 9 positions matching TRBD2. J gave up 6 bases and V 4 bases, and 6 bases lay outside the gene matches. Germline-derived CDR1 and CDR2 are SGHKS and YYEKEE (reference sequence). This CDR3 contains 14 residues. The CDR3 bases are TGTGCCAGCAGCCAGGCGGGGGGGGGCGATACGCAGTATTTT. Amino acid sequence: CASSQAGGGDTQYF.

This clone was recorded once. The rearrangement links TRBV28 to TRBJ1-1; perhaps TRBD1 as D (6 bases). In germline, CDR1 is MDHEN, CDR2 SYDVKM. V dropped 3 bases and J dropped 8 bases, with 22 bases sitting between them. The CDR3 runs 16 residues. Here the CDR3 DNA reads TGTGCCAGCAGTTTCCCCATTACACAGGGCGTTCGGGAAGCTTTCTTT. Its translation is CASSFPITQGVREAFF.

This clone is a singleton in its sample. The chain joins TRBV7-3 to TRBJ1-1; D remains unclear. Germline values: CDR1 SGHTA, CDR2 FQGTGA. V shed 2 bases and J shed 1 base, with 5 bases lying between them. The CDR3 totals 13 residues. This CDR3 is CASSLYSNTEAFF. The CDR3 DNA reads TGTGCCAGCAGCTTATATTCGAACACTGAAGCTTTCTTT.

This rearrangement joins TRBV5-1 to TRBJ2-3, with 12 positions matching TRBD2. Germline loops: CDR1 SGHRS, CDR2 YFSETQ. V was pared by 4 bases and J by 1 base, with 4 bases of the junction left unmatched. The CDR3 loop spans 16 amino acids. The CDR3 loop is CASSPWTSGGTDTQYF. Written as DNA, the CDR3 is TGCGCCAGCAGCCCCTGGACTAGCGGGGGCACAGATACGCAGTATTTT.

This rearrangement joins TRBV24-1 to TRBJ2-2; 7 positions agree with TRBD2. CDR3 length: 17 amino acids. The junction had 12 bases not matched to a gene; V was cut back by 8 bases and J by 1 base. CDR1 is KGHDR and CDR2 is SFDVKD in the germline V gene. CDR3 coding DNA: TGTGCCACCACCAATAGTCCGGGGGGTGAGAACACCGGGGAGCTGTTTTTT. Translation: CATTNSPGGENTGELFF.

In nucleotides, the CDR3 is TGCGCCAGCAGCTTGGACCCGACAGGGAGTCGCGAGCAGTTCTTC. This gives the protein CASSLDPTGSREQFF. The chain joins TRBV5-1 to TRBJ2-1, with 7 bases aligning to TRBD1. Germline-derived CDR1 and CDR2 are SGHRS and YFSETQ. This CDR3 spans 15 amino acids. V was pared by 0 bases and J by 10 bases, with 10 bases of the junction left unmatched.

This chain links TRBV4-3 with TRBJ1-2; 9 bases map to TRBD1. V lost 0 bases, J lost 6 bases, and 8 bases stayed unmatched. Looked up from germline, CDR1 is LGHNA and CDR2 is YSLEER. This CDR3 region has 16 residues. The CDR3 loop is CASSQETTGGAHGYTF. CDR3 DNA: TGCGCCAGCAGCCAAGAGACTACAGGGGGCGCACATGGCTACACCTTC.

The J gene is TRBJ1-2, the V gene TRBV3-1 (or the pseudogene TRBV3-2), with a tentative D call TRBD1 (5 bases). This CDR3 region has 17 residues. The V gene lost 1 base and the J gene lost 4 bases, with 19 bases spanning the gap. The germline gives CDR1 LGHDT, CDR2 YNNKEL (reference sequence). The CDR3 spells CASSQAGGGSTGYGYTF. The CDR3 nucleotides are TGTGCCAGCAGCCAAGCGGGAGGTGGGAGTACAGGCTATGGCTACACCTTC.

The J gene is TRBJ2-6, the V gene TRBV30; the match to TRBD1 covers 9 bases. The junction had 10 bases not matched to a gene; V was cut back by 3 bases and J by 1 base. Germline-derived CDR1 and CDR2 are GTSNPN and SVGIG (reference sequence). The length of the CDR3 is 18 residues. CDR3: CAWRPPGQGGSGANVLTF. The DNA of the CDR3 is TGTGCCTGGAGGCCCCCGGGACAGGGTGGGTCTGGGGCCAACGTCCTGACTTTC.

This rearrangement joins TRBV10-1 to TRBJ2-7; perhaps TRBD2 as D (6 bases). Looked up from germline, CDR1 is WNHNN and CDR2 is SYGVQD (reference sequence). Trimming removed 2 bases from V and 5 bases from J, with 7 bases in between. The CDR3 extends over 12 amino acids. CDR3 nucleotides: TGCGCCAGCAGTGAGGGAGGGGACGAGCAGTACTTC. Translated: CASSEGGDEQYF.

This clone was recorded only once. The CDR3 reads CATSEPTGGLQETQYF. DNA for the CDR3: TGTGCCACCAGTGAACCGACAGGGGGTCTCCAAGAGACCCAGTACTTC. V usage is TRBV24-1 and J usage is TRBJ2-5, with 9 bases that match TRBD1. Unmatched junction bases numbered 6, after V lost 4 bases and J lost 1 base. The CDR3 length is 16 residues. Looked up from germline, CDR1 is KGHDR and CDR2 is SFDVKD.

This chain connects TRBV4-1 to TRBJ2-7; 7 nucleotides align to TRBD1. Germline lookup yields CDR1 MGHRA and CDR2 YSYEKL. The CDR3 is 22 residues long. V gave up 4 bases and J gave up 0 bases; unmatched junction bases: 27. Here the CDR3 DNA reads TGCGCCAGCAGCCGACTAAACCAATCAACCGGGACAGCAAACCTTTTCTCCTACGAGCAGTACTTC. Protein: CASSRLNQSTGTANLFSYEQYF.

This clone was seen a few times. Here the CDR3 reads CASSLAGSGSAGELFF. In nucleotides, the CDR3 is TGCGCCAGCAGCTTGGCGGGTAGCGGGAGTGCCGGGGAGCTGTTTTTT. This chain links TRBV5-1 with TRBJ2-2, with 9 positions matching TRBD2. J gave up 6 bases and V 0 bases, and 6 bases lay outside the gene matches. The CDR3 spans 16 residues. Germline CDR1 and CDR2: SGHRS and YFSETQ.

The CDR3, as DNA: TGTGCCAGCAGCTTAGGGTTGGCCTCTGGGGGGGCTTACAATGAGCAGTTCTTC. Its protein product is CASSLGLASGGAYNEQFF. The V gene is TRBV7-2, the J gene TRBJ2-1, with D perhaps matching TRBD2 (7 bases). The CDR3 covers 18 residues. V was pared by 1 base and J by 4 bases, with 20 bases between. The germline V gene has CDR1 SGHTA and CDR2 FQGNSA.

Here the CDR3 DNA reads TGCAGTGCTAGAAAGACAGGGGAAGCTTTCTTT. Encoded protein: CSARKTGEAFF. The chain joins TRBV20-1 to TRBJ1-1, with 7 bases matching TRBD1. Germline CDR1 reads DFQATT; CDR2 reads SNEGSKA (reference sequence). V lost 2 bases to trimming and J lost 8 bases; unmatched junction nucleotides: 2. The length of the CDR3 is 11 residues.

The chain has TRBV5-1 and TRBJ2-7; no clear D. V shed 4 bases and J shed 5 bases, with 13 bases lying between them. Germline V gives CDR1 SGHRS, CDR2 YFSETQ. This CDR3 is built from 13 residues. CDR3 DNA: TGCGCCAGCAGCGGTACGGTTGCGAACGAGCAGTACTTC. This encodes CASSGTVANEQYF.